One and the same sample provided the 6 T cell receptor beta chains below, sequenced in a study of blood T cells in healthy people across ages. A second PCR of about 6 to 11 cycles used a sample-barcoded 5' primer and a J-beta primer mix. MiXCR, applied by TCRdb to the 5' RACE reads, yields one record per CDR3 protein. The table has hundreds of thousands of distinct CDR3 sequences, roughly 48% seen once. Sequenced input: blood. These receptors originate from a man older than 75 in good health.

In the case of this clonotype: This may stem from a read error, because a much larger clone lies one nucleotide away. CDR3 sequence reads: CASRSPTTQGDEQFF. In nucleotides, the CDR3 is TGTGCCAGCAGAAGTCCAACCACACAGGGGGACGAGCAGTTCTTC. The chain combines TRBV6-5 with TRBJ2-1; TRBD1 matches at 8 bases. Germline trimming cut 6 bases from V and 10 bases from J; bases unmatched to any gene: 14. CDR1 and CDR2 (germline): MNHEY, SVGAGI. There are 15 residues in the CDR3.

This clonotype was observed a few times. For the CDR3, the DNA is TGCAGTGCTAGAGGACTAGCGGGAGGACACTACAATGAGCAGTTCTTC. It encodes CSARGLAGGHYNEQFF. The gene calls are TRBV20-1 and TRBJ2-1; 13 nucleotides match TRBD2. Germline CDR1 DFQATT, CDR2 SNEGSKA (reference sequence). The trim removed 1 base at V and 3 bases at J, leaving 3 bases unmatched. This CDR3 is 16 amino acids long.

This clonotype was found a few times. CDR3 protein: CASSPPGGNSYNEQFF. In DNA, the CDR3 is TGTGCCAGCTCACCTCCAGGGGGTAACAGCTACAATGAGCAGTTCTTC. The V gene is TRBV18, the J gene TRBJ2-1, with TRBD1 matching 7 bases. Germline trimming cut 3 bases from V and 3 bases from J; bases unmatched to any gene: 8. This CDR3 is 16 amino acids long. Germline loops: CDR1 KGHSH, CDR2 LQKENI.

This chain links TRBV20-1 with TRBJ2-7, with 12 bases matching TRBD1. The J call could be wrong; TRBJ2-4 is a better fit for the DNA end. The CDR3 sequence is 14 residues long. CDR1 and CDR2 from the germline V gene are DFQATT and SNEGSKA (reference sequence). CDR3 loop: CSATPGQGANIQYF. In DNA form, the CDR3 reads TGCAGTGCCACACCGGGACAGGGGGCCAACATTCAGTACTTC.

This rearrangement joins TRBV29-1 to TRBJ1-4; unclear D gene. The CDR3 has 14 residues. Germline values: CDR1 SQVTM, CDR2 ANQGSEA. Trimming removed 0 bases from V and 7 bases from J, with 12 bases in between. The CDR3 DNA is TGCAGCGTTGAAGATGGGCAGGCTGGTGAAAAACTGTTTTTT. Its protein product is CSVEDGQAGEKLFF.

The genes are TRBV14 and TRBJ2-3; D remains ambiguous. The CDR3 runs 14 residues. Germline CDR1 SGHDN, CDR2 FVKESK. V gave up 5 bases and J gave up 8 bases, with 17 bases separating them. The CDR3 DNA sequence: TGTGCCAGCAGCGTCTCCATCGTTTCGGCTACGCAGTATTTT. Translation: CASSVSIVSATQYF.